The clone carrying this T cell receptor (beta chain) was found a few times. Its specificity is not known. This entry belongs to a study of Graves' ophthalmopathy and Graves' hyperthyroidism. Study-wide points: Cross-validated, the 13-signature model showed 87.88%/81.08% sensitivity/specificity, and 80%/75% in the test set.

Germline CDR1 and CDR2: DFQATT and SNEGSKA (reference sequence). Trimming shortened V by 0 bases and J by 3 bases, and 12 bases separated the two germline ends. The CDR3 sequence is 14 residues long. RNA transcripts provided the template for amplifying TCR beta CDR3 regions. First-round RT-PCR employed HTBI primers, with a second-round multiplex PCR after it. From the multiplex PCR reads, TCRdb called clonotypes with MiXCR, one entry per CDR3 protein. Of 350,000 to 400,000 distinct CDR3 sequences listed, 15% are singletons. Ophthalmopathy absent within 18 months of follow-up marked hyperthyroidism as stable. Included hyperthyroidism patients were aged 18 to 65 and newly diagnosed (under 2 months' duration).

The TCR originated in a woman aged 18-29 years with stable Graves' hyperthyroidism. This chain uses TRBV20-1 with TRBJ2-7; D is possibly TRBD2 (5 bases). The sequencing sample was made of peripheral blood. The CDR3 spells CSARDLLEYYEQYF. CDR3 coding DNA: TGCAGTGCTAGAGATCTACTAGAGTACTACGAGCAGTACTTC.